Below, 19 T cell receptor beta chains from the same sample are listed, as sequenced in a study of cytotoxic CD8 clonotypes in ibrutinib-treated CLL. The repertoire was sequenced with immunoSEQ multiplex PCR; TCRdb's copy has only in-frame clones and lacks some. The table records 140,000 to 150,000 clones, roughly three quarters of them present only once. The specimen comprised PBMCs, sampled after 24 months of ibrutinib treatment. The receptors were gathered from a human donor with chronic lymphocytic leukemia.

The chain has TRBV9 and TRBJ1-3; D is uncertain. CDR3 length: 14 amino acids. V was shortened by 0 bases and J by 4 bases, with 8 bases between the two germline ends. Germline CDR1 and CDR2: SGDLS and YYNGEE. CDR3 DNA sequence: TGTGCCAGCAGCGTAGGGGCGGCCGGAAACACCATATATTTT. This codes for CASSVGAAGNTIYF.

By sample share, this clone is medium-sized. The chain combines TRBV28 with TRBJ1-1; TRBD1 might be the D (6 bases). Germline lookup yields CDR1 MDHEN and CDR2 SYDVKM. The CDR3 has 12 amino acids. V lost 5 bases to trimming and J lost 11 bases, with 15 bases between them. In nucleotides, the CDR3 is TGTGCCAGCAGTACGCCCACAGGGTGGGCTTTCTTT. Its translation: CASSTPTGWAFF.

This clone is medium-sized. This chain connects TRBV19 to TRBJ1-1; TRBD1 might be the D (5 bases). Germline-derived CDR1 and CDR2 are LNHDA and SQIVND (reference sequence). The V and J ends lost 9 bases and 6 bases respectively, with 11 bases between them. The CDR3 is 11 amino acids. The CDR3 is CASLWGAEAFF. The CDR3, as DNA: TGTGCCAGCCTCTGGGGCGCTGAAGCTTTCTTT.

The chain uses TRBV18 and TRBJ2-2; D uncertain. The V end was cut by 1 base, the J end by 6 bases, with 12 bases between. The CDR3 sequence is 15 residues long. Per germline, CDR1 KGHSH and CDR2 LQKENI. CDR3 loop: CASSPLGSNPGELFF. In DNA, the CDR3 is TGTGCCAGCTCACCACTGGGCAGCAACCCCGGGGAGCTGTTTTTT.

The chain has TRBV29-1 and TRBJ2-5; 9 bases match TRBD2. Germline CDR1 and CDR2: SQVTM and ANQGSEA. The CDR3 covers 15 residues. J lost 4 bases, V lost 3 bases, and 9 bases had no gene match. This CDR3 reads CSVEGSGSRGETQYF. CDR3 coding DNA: TGCAGCGTTGAGGGTAGCGGGAGCAGGGGAGAGACCCAGTACTTC.

This sequence joins TRBV7-2 and TRBJ1-2; D is possibly TRBD1 (5 bases). V was cut by 5 bases and J by 4 bases, with 20 bases left in between. Germline V gene sequence: CDR1 SGHTA, CDR2 FQGNSA. CDR3 size: 16 residues. CDR3 DNA sequence: TGTGCCAGCAGCCCCCGCGGGGGGGGAGGGGCCTATGGCTACACCTTC. It codes for CASSPRGGGGAYGYTF.

On this clone itself: Additional DNA sequences in this sample encode the identical CDR3. V is TRBV5-1 and J is TRBJ1-1, with a weak D call TRBD1 (5 bases). Trimming took off 4 bases at V and 5 bases at J, with 9 bases between the two ends. Germline CDR1 is SGHRS and CDR2 is YFSETQ. This CDR3 is built from 12 residues. CDR3 nucleotide sequence: TGCGCCAGCAGCCCGGGGGGGACTGAAGCTTTCTTT. It yields the protein CASSPGGTEAFF.

The V call is TRBV19, the J call TRBJ1-4; D ambiguous. V was trimmed by 4 bases and J by 1 base, leaving 7 bases between them. Germline CDR1 LNHDA, CDR2 SQIVND (reference sequence). The CDR3 covers 14 residues. The CDR3 reads CASSTRGTNEKLFF. Here the CDR3 DNA reads TGTGCCAGTAGTACGAGAGGAACTAATGAAAAACTGTTTTTT.

The CDR3 loop is CASTRSGTPRSYNEQFF. The CDR3 DNA reads TGTGCCAGCACCCGTAGCGGGACCCCCCGCTCCTACAATGAGCAGTTCTTC. The chain uses TRBV7-2 and TRBJ2-1; TRBD2 agrees at 8 bases. Per germline, CDR1 SGHTA and CDR2 FQGNSA. The CDR3 consists of 17 residues. V gave up 7 bases and J gave up 0 bases; unmatched junction bases: 11.

In its sample, this clone was seen a few times. The chain employs TRBV6-1 and TRBJ1-6; D call uncertain. The CDR3 consists of 15 residues. The V and J ends lost 8 bases and 1 base respectively, with 12 bases between them. CDR1 and CDR2 from the germline V gene are MNHNS and SASEGT. CDR3 in DNA: TGTGCCAGCGGGCCAGGAGCGTCCTATAATTCACCCCTCCACTTT. It specifies CASGPGASYNSPLHF.

For this clone: Different DNA sequences within this sample yield the same CDR3. The chain employs TRBV20-1 and TRBJ2-5; D is unresolved. In germline, CDR1 is DFQATT, CDR2 SNEGSKA (reference sequence). The CDR3 sequence is 11 residues long. The V gene lost 2 bases and the J gene lost 1 base, with 2 bases spanning the gap. CDR3 sequence (DNA): TGCAGTGCTAGACCCCAAGAGACCCAGTACTTC. It is translated as CSARPQETQYF.

The chain recombines TRBV5-1 with TRBJ2-7; TRBD1 agrees at 7 bases. V trimming: 4 bases; J trimming: 5 bases; junction bases outside the gene matches: 9. The germline V gene has CDR1 SGHRS and CDR2 YFSETQ. This CDR3 has 14 amino acids. CDR3 sequence reads: CASSPGQVGDEQYF. CDR3 bases: TGCGCCAGCAGCCCAGGACAGGTCGGGGACGAGCAGTACTTC. Drawing the rest from reference TRBV5-1 and TRBJ2-7, the complete variable domain is KAGVTQTPRYLIKTRGQQVTLSCSPISGHRSVSWYQQTPGQGLQFLFEYFSETQRNKGNFPGRFSGRQFSNSRSEMNVSTLELGDSALYLCASSPGQVGDEQYFGPGTRLTVT.

V usage is TRBV6-6 and J usage is TRBJ2-5; D might be TRBD1 (6 bases). CDR3 length equals 15 residues. Germline CDR1 MNHNY, CDR2 SVGAGI (reference sequence). V lost 2 bases and J lost 5, with 15 bases in between. CDR3 region: CASSYLGALSETQYF. The CDR3, as DNA: TGTGCCAGCAGTTACCTGGGGGCGCTTTCGGAGACCCAGTACTTC.

This clone has a single count. The rearrangement joins TRBV6-5 to TRBJ2-1; 7 bases line up with TRBD1. CDR3 size: 15 residues. From germline, CDR1 is MNHEY and CDR2 SVGAGI. V was clipped by 6 bases and J by 0 bases; unmatched bases: 5. CDR3 residues: CASRPGQSSYNEQFF. The CDR3 DNA is TGTGCCAGCAGACCGGGACAGAGCTCCTACAATGAGCAGTTCTTC.

The CDR3 spells CASSQGGSNQPQHF. CDR3 in DNA: TGTGCCAGCTCACAGGGGGGCAGCAATCAGCCCCAGCATTTT. The chain joins TRBV18 to TRBJ1-5; TRBD1 might be the D (6 bases). V lost 4 bases and J lost 1, with 8 bases in between. Germline V lookup: CDR1 KGHSH, CDR2 LQKENI. CDR3 length: 14 residues.

This clone was detected only once. The V call is TRBV5-1, the J call TRBJ2-1; TRBD1 aligns across 8 bases. Germline-derived CDR1 and CDR2 are SGHRS and YFSETQ. The CDR3 has 18 residues. Trimming took 1 base from V and 2 from J; bases not matched to a gene: 11. The CDR3 region is CASSLLGQGTGAYNEQFF. In DNA, the CDR3 is TGCGCCAGCAGCTTGCTCGGACAGGGTACTGGGGCCTACAATGAGCAGTTCTTC.

This clone was detected a few times. This sequence joins TRBV28 and TRBJ2-7, with D uncertain. Germline-derived CDR1 and CDR2 are MDHEN and SYDVKM. The CDR3 covers 13 residues. V was cut by 3 bases and J by 2 bases, with 8 bases left in between. This chain's CDR3 is CASSFGGTYEQYF. CDR3 DNA: TGTGCCAGCAGTTTCGGCGGAACCTACGAGCAGTACTTC.

CDR3 DNA sequence: TGCGCCAGCAGCCAGGACGGACAAAGCAATCAGCCCCAGCATTTT. It specifies CASSQDGQSNQPQHF. This chain connects TRBV4-3 to TRBJ1-5; D may be TRBD1 (5 bases). CDR3 length equals 15 residues. V was shortened by 3 bases and J by 1 base, with 10 bases between the two germline ends. Germline V gene sequence: CDR1 LGHNA, CDR2 YSLEER.

This chain joins TRBV7-9 and TRBJ1-2; no reliable D call. CDR3 size: 11 residues. The V end was cut by 2 bases, the J end by 8 bases, with 6 bases between. The germline V gene encodes CDR1 SEHNR and CDR2 FQNEAQ (reference sequence). The CDR3 protein is CASSLHWGYTF. Here the CDR3 DNA reads TGTGCCAGCAGCTTACACTGGGGCTACACCTTC.